The T cell receptor beta chain under discussion was sequenced for a study of T cell responses to AZD1222 COVID-19 vaccine. Broader study findings: Just five to seven AZD1222 recipients tested seropositive at baseline.

Libraries were prepared by immunoSEQ multiplex PCR; TCRdb keeps only in-frame clonotypes and omits some of them. The data hold 180,000 or so clones, with about 91% observed a single time. Regarding this clone: Its target is unknown.

The CDR3 extends over 13 amino acids. Looked up from germline, CDR1 is SNHLY and CDR2 is FYNNEI. The V end was cut by 1 base, the J end by 4 bases, with 7 bases between. The rearrangement joins TRBV2 to TRBJ1-2; D is unclear. This TCR was sampled from an adult who received the AZD1222 COVID-19 vaccine. The source was peripheral blood, collected 28 days after the second AZD1222 dose. The DNA for the CDR3 is TGTGCCAGCAGTGAAGGACGGTCCTATGGCTACACCTTC. Amino acid sequence: CASSEGRSYGYTF. The variable domain in full, with the rest retrieved from reference TRBV2 and TRBJ1-2, is EPEVTQTPSHQVTQMGQEVILRCVPISNHLYFYWYRQILGQKVEFLVSFYNNEISEKSEIFDDQFSVERPDGSNFTLKIRSTKLEDSAMYFCASSEGRSYGYTFGSGTRLTVV.